The rows below give T cell receptor beta chains drawn from one sample of a study of blood T cell repertoires in COVID-19. The protocol was immunoSEQ multiplex PCR, while the TCRdb copy is restricted to in-frame clones and leaves out a portion. The sample shows approximately 160,000 clones, about 92% of them seen only once. The specimen was peripheral blood. These receptor sequences come from a man aged 55 to 70 with active or convalescent COVID-19. CDR3s include the opening cysteine and the closing phenylalanine or tryptophan. D genes are given only for firm matches. Some rows mark clone size as missing; the rest say once, few, many or name a class of expanded clone.

>TRBJ1-6|TRBV5-8|-|-
TGTGCCAGCAGCCTAGAAAAAGCTTCACCCCTCCACTTT
CASSLEKASPLHF
>TRBJ1-1|TRBV21-1|-|-
TGTGCCAGCAGCATCCGAGATAGAAGGGGGACGAACACTGAAGCTTTCTTT
CASSIRDRRGTNTEAFF
>TRBJ2-3|TRBV7-2|-|once
TGTGCCAGCAGCTACGTAGGGGGGGGCGGCACAGATACGCAGTATTTT
CASSYVGGGGTDTQYF
>TRBJ2-1|TRBV4-2|TRBD2|-
TGTGCCAGCAGCCGAGGGACTAGCGGGAGCCCTACGAATGAGCAGTTCTTC
CASSRGTSGSPTNEQFF
>TRBJ1-5|TRBV30|TRBD1|-
TGTGCCTGGAGTGTAGTGTCAGGGGGAGGCAATCAGCCCCAGCATTTT
CAWSVVSGGGNQPQHF
>TRBJ2-1|TRBV6-5|TRBD2|-
TGTGCCAGCAAATCTAGCGGGGGGGCCTACAATGAGCAGTTCTTC
CASKSSGGAYNEQFF
>TRBJ2-5|TRBV5-6|-|-
TGTGCCAGCACCCTAGCTATATCGGAGACCCAGTACTTC
CASTLAISETQYF
>TRBJ2-7|TRBV7-2|-|-
TGTGCCAGCAGCTCACAGGCCGTCTCCTACGAGCAGTACTTC
CASSSQAVSYEQYF
>TRBJ1-1|TRBV18|TRBD1|-
TGTGCCAGCTCATCGGGACAGATCATGAACACTGAAGCTTTCTTT
CASSSGQIMNTEAFF
>TRBJ2-5|TRBV14|-|-
TGTGCCAGCAGCCAAGAGATACAGGGAGAGACCCAGTACTTC
CASSQEIQGETQYF
>TRBJ2-1|TRBV5-1|-|-
TGCGCCAGCAGCTTGGCCCAGGGGCACAATGAGCAGTTCTTC
CASSLAQGHNEQFF
>TRBJ1-2|TRBV29-1|-|-
TGCAGCGTTGAAGGAGGAGGGGATGGCTACACCTTC
CSVEGGGDGYTF
>TRBJ2-7|TRBV6-1|-|-
TGTGCCAGCAGTGACCAGGGAGGTCATTCAATCGAGCAGTACTTC
CASSDQGGHSIEQYF
>TRBJ2-2|TRBV19|-|-
TGTGCCAGTAGTATAGAGGGCCAGGGCGTGACCGGGGAGCTGTTTTTT
CASSIEGQGVTGELFF
>TRBJ1-6|TRBV12-3/TRBV12-4|-|-
TGTGCCAGCACAAGTTCAGGGAATTCACCCCTCCACTTT
CASTSSGNSPLHF
>TRBJ1-5|TRBV19|-|-
TGTGCCAGTGCTATCGGACCTCAGGACTATAGCAATCAGCCCCAGCATTTT
CASAIGPQDYSNQPQHF
>TRBJ1-5|TRBV7-2|-|few
TGTGCCAGCAGCCCAGGGATGACCCCAGGGCCCCAGCATTTT
CASSPGMTPGPQHF
>TRBJ1-5|TRBV12-5|TRBD1|-
TGTGCTAGTGGTAGAGGGGACAGGGGTCAGCCCCAGCATTTT
CASGRGDRGQPQHF
>TRBJ1-2|TRBV12-3/TRBV12-4|TRBD1|-
TGTGCCAGCAGTTCGGACAGGGAGGGAGGCTACACCTTC
CASSSDREGGYTF
>TRBJ1-1|TRBV7-8|TRBD1|-
TGTGCCAGCAGCTCGAGGACAGGGGAGAACACTGAAGCTTTCTTT
CASSSRTGENTEAFF
>TRBJ2-1|TRBV19|-|-
TGTGCCAGTAGTATTAGTATGTCGCGGTGGGCCTACAATGAGCAGTTCTTC
CASSISMSRWAYNEQFF
>TRBJ1-2|TRBV9|-|few
TGTGCCAGCAGCGTAGCGAGTACGATGGGAGCCTATGGCTACACCTTC
CASSVASTMGAYGYTF
>TRBJ1-2|TRBV5-1|-|-
TGCGCCAGCAGCTTGGGATCAGGGCCCTATGGCTACACCTTC
CASSLGSGPYGYTF
>TRBJ1-2|TRBV6-4|-|-
TGTGCCAGCAGTGACTCAAGGGGATCCTATGGCTACACCTTC
CASSDSRGSYGYTF
>TRBJ2-3|TRBV5-4|-|-
TGTGCCAGCAGCTTGGACTCTAGCACAGATACGCAGTATTTT
CASSLDSSTDTQYF
>TRBJ1-2|TRBV4-2|-|once
TGTGCCAGCAGCCAAGTAGAGTATGGCTACACCTTC
CASSQVEYGYTF
>TRBJ1-1|TRBV21-1|-|-
TGTGCCAGCCACCGACTGGGGAACACTGAAGCTTTCTTT
CASHRLGNTEAFF
>TRBJ1-2|TRBV19|-|-
TGTGCCAGTAAGGATGCGGGGGGTGTCGAATATGGCTACACCTTC
CASKDAGGVEYGYTF
>TRBJ1-1|TRBV7-2|-|-
TGTGCCAGCAGCTCGGGACTCCAGAACACTGAAGCTTTCTTT
CASSSGLQNTEAFF
>TRBJ2-5|TRBV18|-|-
TGTGCCAGCTCACCCCCCGGAGAAGAGACCCAGTACTTC
CASSPPGEETQYF
>TRBJ2-7|TRBV6-2/TRBV6-3|TRBD2|-
TGTGCCAGCAGTTGGACTAGTGGCTCCGAGCAGTACTTC
CASSWTSGSEQYF
>TRBJ2-7|TRBV5-6|TRBD1|-
TGTGCCAGCAGCTTGGCAGGGGGCTCCTACGAGCAGTACTTC
CASSLAGGSYEQYF
>TRBJ1-1|TRBV30|-|-
TGTGCCTGGAGCCACCTAGGGACAACAGAAGCTTTCTTT
CAWSHLGTTEAFF